This T cell receptor beta chain was sequenced in a study of regulatory T cells in long-lasting Graves disease. Study-level information: For under 3 months, newly diagnosed Graves' patients had been taking antithyroid drugs. The study's findings and limits: Persistent disease was associated with favored TRBV28 usage and with favored use of TRBJ1-2 and TRBJ2-5.

This clonotype was recorded many times. Its antigen is unidentified. Germline-derived CDR1 and CDR2 are LGHNT and FRNRAP. The V gene end was trimmed by 4 bases and the J gene end by 1 base; junction bases not matched to a gene: 22. CDR3 length: 21 residues. The time point was: newly diagnosed GD, antithyroid drugs for less than 3 months. Construction of the TCR library relied on RNA isolated from PBMCs. EDTA tubes received about 9.2 milliliters of collected peripheral blood. Arm-PCR of CDR3 regions and iRepertoire HTBI primers were the basis on which TCR beta libraries were built. From the multiplex PCR reads, TCRdb called clonotypes with MiXCR, one entry per CDR3 protein. The repertoire holds roughly 560,000 distinct CDR3 sequences, with about 12% as singletons. These data also formed part of another study, on T cells in Graves' hyperthyroidism and ophthalmopathy.

The chain couples TRBV12-5 to TRBJ2-1, with 7 bases fitting TRBD2. The clonotype originates from a young woman with Graves disease. Sample: peripheral blood mononuclear cells (PBMCs), taken at new diagnosis, from a patient treated with antithyroid drugs. CDR3 in DNA: TGTGCTAGTGGTTCAAGTCCTTCGACTAGCACGAGTCTCCTGTCCTACAATGAGCAGTTCTTC. Amino acid sequence: CASGSSPSTSTSLLSYNEQFF. The full variable domain, completed using reference TRBV12-5 and TRBJ2-1, is DARVTQTPRHKVTEMGQEVTMRCQPILGHNTVFWYRQTMMQGLELLAYFRNRAPLDDSGMPKDRFSAEMPDATLATLKIQPSEPRDSAVYFCASGSSPSTSTSLLSYNEQFFGPGTRLTVL.